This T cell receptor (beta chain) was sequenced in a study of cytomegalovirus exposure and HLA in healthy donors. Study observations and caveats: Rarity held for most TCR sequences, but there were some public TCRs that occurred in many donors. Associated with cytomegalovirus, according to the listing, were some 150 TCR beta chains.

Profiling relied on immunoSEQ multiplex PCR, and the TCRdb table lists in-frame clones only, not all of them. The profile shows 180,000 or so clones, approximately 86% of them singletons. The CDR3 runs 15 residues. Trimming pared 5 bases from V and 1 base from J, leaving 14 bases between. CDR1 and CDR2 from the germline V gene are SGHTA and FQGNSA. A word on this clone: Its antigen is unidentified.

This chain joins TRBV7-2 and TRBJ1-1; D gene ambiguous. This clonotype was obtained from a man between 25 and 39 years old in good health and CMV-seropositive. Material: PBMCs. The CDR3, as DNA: TGTGCCAGCAGCCCCCAATTCCGGACGAACACTGAAGCTTTCTTT. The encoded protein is CASSPQFRTNTEAFF.